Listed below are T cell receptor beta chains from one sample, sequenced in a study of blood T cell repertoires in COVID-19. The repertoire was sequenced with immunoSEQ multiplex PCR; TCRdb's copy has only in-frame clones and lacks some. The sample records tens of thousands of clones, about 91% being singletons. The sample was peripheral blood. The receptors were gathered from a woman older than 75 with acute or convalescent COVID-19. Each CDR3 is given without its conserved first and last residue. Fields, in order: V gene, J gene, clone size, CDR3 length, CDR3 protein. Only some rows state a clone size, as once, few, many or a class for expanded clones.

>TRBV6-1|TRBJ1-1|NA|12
ASSDVSRRGIAF
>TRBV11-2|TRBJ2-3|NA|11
ASSLDRTDTQY
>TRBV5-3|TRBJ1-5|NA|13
ARSPGTGVQQPQH
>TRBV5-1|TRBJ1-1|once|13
ASSPGQEMNTEAF
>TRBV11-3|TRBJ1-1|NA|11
ASSSRDTSEAF
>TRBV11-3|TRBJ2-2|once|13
ASSSQGSNTGELF
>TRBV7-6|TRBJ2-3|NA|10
ASSSRGGTQY
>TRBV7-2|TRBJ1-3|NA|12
ASSYGQGRNTIY
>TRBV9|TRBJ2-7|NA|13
ASSKAGGTSYEQY
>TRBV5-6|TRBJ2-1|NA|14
ASRSPGLEFFDEQF
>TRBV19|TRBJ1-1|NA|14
ASSIRTGGYNTEAF
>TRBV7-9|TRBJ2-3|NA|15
ASSLGKGQGALDTQY
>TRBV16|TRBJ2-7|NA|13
ASSQSGTGGYEQY
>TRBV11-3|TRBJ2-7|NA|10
ASSFQGGKQY
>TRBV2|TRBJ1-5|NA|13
ASSGGGIRGQPQH
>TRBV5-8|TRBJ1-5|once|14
ASSLALGTGNQPQH
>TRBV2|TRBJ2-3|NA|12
ASRPSDGTDTQY
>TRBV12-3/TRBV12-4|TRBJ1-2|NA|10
ASSLVGAGYT
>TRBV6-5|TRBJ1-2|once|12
ASSYSRGVQGYT
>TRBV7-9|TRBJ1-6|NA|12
ASRGTAPGSPLH
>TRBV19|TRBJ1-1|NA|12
ASSPPGKNTEAF
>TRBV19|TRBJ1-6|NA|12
ASTEDRQGSPLH
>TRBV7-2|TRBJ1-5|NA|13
ASSPWTGGNQPQH
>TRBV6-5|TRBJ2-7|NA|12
ASSYLDRANEQY
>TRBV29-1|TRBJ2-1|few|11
SARVGGSYEQF
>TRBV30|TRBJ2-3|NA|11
ALRDRGTDTQY
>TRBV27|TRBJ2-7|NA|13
ASNPGGLTAYEQY
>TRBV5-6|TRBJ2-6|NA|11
ASSSTGANVLT
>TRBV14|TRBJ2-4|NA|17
ASSPMTGGADITKNIQY
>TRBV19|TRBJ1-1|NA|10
ASSIRSGEAF
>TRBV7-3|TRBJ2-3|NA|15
ASSLRSGRGATDTQY
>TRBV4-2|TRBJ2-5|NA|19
ASSQVLFRAGGGGAQETQY
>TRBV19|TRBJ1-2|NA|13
ASSEETSGRNGYT
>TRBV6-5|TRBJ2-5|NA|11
ASRRMVEETQY
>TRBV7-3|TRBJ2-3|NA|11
ASSAAGTDTQY
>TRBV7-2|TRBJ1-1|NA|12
ASGNTGGLTEAF
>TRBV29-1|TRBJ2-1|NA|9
SVERGGEQF
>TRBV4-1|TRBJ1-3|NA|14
ASSQDRGAGGNTIY
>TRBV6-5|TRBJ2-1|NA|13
ASRPDRGEYNEQF